The sample holds a few counts of the clone carrying this T cell receptor (beta chain). TCRdb redid the calling of the RT-PCR reads with MiXCR, one entry per CDR3 protein. The table has 650,000 to 800,000 distinct CDR3 sequences, around 14% seen once. The CDR3 is 16 amino acids. Deletions cut 5 bases from V and 1 base from J, with 20 bases between. From germline, CDR1 is DFQATT and CDR2 SNEGSKA (reference sequence). V and J are TRBV20-1 and TRBJ1-2, with TRBD1 as a possible D gene (5 bases). The sample taken for sequencing was memory CD4+ T cells from blood. This receptor was taken from a female donor in good health, serving as a healthy control. In nucleotides, the CDR3 is TGCAGTGCTCGCCCGACCGCAGGGAAGGTTAACTATGGCTACACCTTC. Its translation: CSARPTAGKVNYGYTF.